These 7 T cell receptor beta chains came from one sample sequenced in a study of cytotoxic CD8 clonotypes in ibrutinib-treated CLL. The method was immunoSEQ multiplex PCR; TCRdb's version includes in-frame clones alone and lacks a portion of them. The table has approximately 150,000 clones, 77% seen once. Sequenced material: PBMCs, taken after 12 months of ibrutinib treatment. These receptors all stem from a human donor with chronic lymphocytic leukemia.

The chain couples TRBV7-8 to TRBJ2-6; no clear D. The V gene lost 4 bases and the J gene lost 2 bases, with 6 bases spanning the gap. The CDR3 has 14 residues. CDR1 and CDR2 (germline): SGHVS, FQNEAQ. The CDR3 protein is CASSSSAGANVLTF. The CDR3 DNA sequence: TGTGCCAGCAGCTCCTCCGCTGGGGCCAACGTCCTGACTTTC.

The chain joins TRBV14 to TRBJ1-1; D ambiguous. The germline V gene encodes CDR1 SGHDN and CDR2 FVKESK. The length of the CDR3 is 13 residues. V was trimmed by 4 bases and J by 6 bases, leaving 12 bases between them. CDR3 bases: TGTGCCAGCAGCCTCTTGAGTCAGGCTGAAGCTTTCTTT. Protein product: CASSLLSQAEAFF.

The chain combines TRBV18 with TRBJ1-5; 7 bases align to TRBD1. Germline V gene lookup returns CDR1 KGHSH and CDR2 LQKENI. V gave up 3 bases and J gave up 3 bases; unmatched junction bases: 8. The CDR3 loop spans 16 amino acids. CDR3: CASSPYSDRDNQPQHF. The CDR3 nucleotides are TGTGCCAGCTCACCGTACTCTGACAGGGACAATCAGCCCCAGCATTTT. Based on the CDR3 plus reference TRBV18 and TRBJ1-5, the full variable domain is NAGVMQNPRHLVRRRGQEARLRCSPMKGHSHVYWYRQLPEEGLKFMVYLQKENIIDESGMPKERFSAEFPKEGPSILRIQQVVRGDSAAYFCASSPYSDRDNQPQHFGDGTRLSIL.

The chain employs TRBV7-8 and TRBJ2-5; the D is unclear. The CDR3 has 15 amino acids. The ends were cut back, 3 bases at V and 1 base at J, with 12 bases in the middle. The germline CDR1 and CDR2 sequences are SGHVS and FQNEAQ. CDR3 nucleotides: TGTGCCAGCAGCTTCCCTTCGACAACCCAAGAGACCCAGTACTTC. It codes for CASSFPSTTQETQYF.

The CDR3 sequence: CAISEVGSSYEQYF. CDR3 bases: TGTGCCATCAGTGAAGTCGGCAGCTCCTACGAGCAGTACTTC. V gene TRBV10-3 combines with J gene TRBJ2-7; D gene uncertain. From germline, CDR1 is ENHRY and CDR2 SYGVKD. The CDR3 runs to 14 residues. V was clipped by 3 bases and J by 0 bases, with 9 bases between them.

The chain uses TRBV5-1 and TRBJ1-4; a possible D gene is TRBD1 (5 bases). Germline V gene sequence: CDR1 SGHRS, CDR2 YFSETQ. The CDR3 runs 14 residues. Trimming stripped 4 bases from V and 7 bases from J, with 14 bases between. The CDR3: CASSQGSGREKLFF. In DNA, the CDR3 is TGCGCCAGCAGCCAGGGTTCAGGGCGTGAAAAACTGTTTTTT.

The gene calls are TRBV11-2 and TRBJ2-3; D possibly matches TRBD1 or TRBD2 (6 bases each). Germline values: CDR1 SGHAT, CDR2 FQNNGV. CDR3 length: 16 residues. Trimming took off 5 bases at V and 2 bases at J, with 17 bases between the two ends. CDR3 loop: CASSLGGTTHTDTQYF. CDR3 bases: TGTGCCAGCAGCCTGGGCGGGACAACCCACACAGATACGCAGTATTTT.